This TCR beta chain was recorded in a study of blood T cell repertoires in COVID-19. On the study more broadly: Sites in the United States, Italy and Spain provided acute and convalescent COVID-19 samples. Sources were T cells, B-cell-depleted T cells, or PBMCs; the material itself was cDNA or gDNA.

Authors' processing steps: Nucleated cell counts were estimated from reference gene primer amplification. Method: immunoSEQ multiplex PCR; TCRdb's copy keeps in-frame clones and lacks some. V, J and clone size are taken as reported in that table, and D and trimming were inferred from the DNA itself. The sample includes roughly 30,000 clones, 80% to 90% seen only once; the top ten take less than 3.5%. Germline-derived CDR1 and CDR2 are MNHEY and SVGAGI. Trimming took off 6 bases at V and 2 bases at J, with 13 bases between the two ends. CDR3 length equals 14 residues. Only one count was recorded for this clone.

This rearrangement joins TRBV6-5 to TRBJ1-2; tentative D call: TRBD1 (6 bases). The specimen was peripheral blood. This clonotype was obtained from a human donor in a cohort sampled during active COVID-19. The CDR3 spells CASRGRGVNYGYTF. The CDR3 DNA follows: TGTGCCAGCAGAGGCAGGGGAGTAAACTATGGCTACACCTTC.